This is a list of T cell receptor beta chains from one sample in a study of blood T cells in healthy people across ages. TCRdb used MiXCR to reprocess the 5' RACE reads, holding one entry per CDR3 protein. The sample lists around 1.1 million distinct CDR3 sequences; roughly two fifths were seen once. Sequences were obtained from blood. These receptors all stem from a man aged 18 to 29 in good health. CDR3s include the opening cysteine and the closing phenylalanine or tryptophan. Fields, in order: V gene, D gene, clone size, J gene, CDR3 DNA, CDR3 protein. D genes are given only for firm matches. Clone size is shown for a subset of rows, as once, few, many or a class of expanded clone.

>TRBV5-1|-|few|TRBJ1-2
TGCGCCAGCAGCTTGGACATTGAGGGGTCGGACTATGGCTACACCTTC
CASSLDIEGSDYGYTF
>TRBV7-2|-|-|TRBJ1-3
TGTGCCAGCAGCTCTCAGGGGTATGGCGGAAACACCATATATTTT
CASSSQGYGGNTIYF
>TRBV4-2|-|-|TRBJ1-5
TGTGCCAGCAGCCAAGTGGACGGGAGCAATCAGCCCCAGCATTTT
CASSQVDGSNQPQHF
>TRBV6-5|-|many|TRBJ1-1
TGTGCCAGCAGCCAGGGACCTGAAGCTTTCTTT
CASSQGPEAFF
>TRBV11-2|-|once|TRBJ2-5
TGTGCCAGCAGCCCTGCAGGGGCCTACAATGAGCAGTACTTC
CASSPAGAYNEQYF
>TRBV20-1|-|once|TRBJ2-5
TGCAGTGCTCCCGGTGGCAGTGGGGCCCTGAGGGAGACCCAGTACTTC
CSAPGGSGALRETQYF
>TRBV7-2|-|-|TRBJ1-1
TGTGCCAGCAGCCCGGGGGTTAGGGGGGATGCTTTCTTT
CASSPGVRGDAFF
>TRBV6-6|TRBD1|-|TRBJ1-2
TGTGCCAGCAGTGGGGACAGGTTCTTGGACTATGGCTACACCTTC
CASSGDRFLDYGYTF
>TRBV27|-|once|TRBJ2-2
TGTGCCAGCAAGAGAGGCTCGTCGAACACCGGGGAGCTGTTTTTT
CASKRGSSNTGELFF
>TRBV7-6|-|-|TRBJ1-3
TGTGCCAGCAGCTTAAGATACGGTCGTGGGGGGGCCGGGGACACCATATATTTT
CASSLRYGRGGAGDTIYF
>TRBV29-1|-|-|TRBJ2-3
TGCAGCGTTGAAGATCGGGGCAGGGGTAGCACAGATACGCAGTATTTT
CSVEDRGRGSTDTQYF
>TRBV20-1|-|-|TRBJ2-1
TGCAGTGTTCCTTCGGGGCGGAGCTCCTACAATGAGCAGTTCTTC
CSVPSGRSSYNEQFF
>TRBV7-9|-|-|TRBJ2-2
TGTGCCAGCAGCTTAGACAGTGTGTTCTCGGGCACCGGGGAGCTGTTTTTT
CASSLDSVFSGTGELFF
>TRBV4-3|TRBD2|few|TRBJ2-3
TGCGCCAGCAGCCAAGGAGGACTAGCGGGAAGCACAGATACGCAGTATTTT
CASSQGGLAGSTDTQYF
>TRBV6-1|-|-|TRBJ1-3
TGTGCCAGCAGTGAAGCGGGATCCTCTGGAAACACCATATATTTT
CASSEAGSSGNTIYF
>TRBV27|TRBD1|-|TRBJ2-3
TGTGCCAGCCAACAGGGGGTTAGAGATACGCAGTATTTT
CASQQGVRDTQYF
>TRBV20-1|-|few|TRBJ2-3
TGCAGTGCTAGCCAGACAAGCACAGATACGCAGTATTTT
CSASQTSTDTQYF